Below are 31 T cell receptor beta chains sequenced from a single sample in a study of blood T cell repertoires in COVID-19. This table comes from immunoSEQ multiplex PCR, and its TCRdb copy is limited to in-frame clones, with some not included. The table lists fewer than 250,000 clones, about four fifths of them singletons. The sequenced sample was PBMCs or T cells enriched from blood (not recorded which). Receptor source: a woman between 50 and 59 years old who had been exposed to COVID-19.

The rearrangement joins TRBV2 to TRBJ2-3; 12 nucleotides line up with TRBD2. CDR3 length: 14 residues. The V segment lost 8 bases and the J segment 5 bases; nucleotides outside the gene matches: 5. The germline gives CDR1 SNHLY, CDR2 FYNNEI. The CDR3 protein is CASLAGGQKDTQYF. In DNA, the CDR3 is TGTGCCAGCCTAGCGGGGGGGCAGAAAGATACGCAGTATTTT. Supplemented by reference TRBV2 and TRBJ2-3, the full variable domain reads EPEVTQTPSHQVTQMGQEVILRCVPISNHLYFYWYRQILGQKVEFLVSFYNNEISEKSEIFDDQFSVERPDGSNFTLKIRSTKLEDSAMYFCASLAGGQKDTQYFGPGTRLTVL.

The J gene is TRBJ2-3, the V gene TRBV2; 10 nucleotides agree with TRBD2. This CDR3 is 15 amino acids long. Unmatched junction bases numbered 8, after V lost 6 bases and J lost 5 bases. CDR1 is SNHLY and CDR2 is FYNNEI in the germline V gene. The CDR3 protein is CASSGASGGVDTQYF. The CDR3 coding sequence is TGTGCCAGCAGCGGGGCTAGCGGGGGTGTAGATACGCAGTATTTT. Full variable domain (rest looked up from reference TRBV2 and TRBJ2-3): EPEVTQTPSHQVTQMGQEVILRCVPISNHLYFYWYRQILGQKVEFLVSFYNNEISEKSEIFDDQFSVERPDGSNFTLKIRSTKLEDSAMYFCASSGASGGVDTQYFGPGTRLTVL.

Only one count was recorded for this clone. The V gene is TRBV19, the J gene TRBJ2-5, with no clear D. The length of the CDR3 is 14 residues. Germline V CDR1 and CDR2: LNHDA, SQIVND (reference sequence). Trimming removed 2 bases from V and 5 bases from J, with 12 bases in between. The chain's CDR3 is CASSIQALRETQYF. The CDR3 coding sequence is TGTGCCAGTAGTATACAGGCGCTTCGGGAGACCCAGTACTTC.

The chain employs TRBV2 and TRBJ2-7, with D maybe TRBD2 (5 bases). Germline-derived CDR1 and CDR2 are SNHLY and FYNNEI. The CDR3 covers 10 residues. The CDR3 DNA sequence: TGTGCATCGTCGGTCGGGGTGCAGTACTTC. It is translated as CASSVGVQYF.

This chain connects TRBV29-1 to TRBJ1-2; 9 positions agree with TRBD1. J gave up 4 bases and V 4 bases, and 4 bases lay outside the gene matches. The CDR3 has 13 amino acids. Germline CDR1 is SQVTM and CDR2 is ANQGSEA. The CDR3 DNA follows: TGCAGCGTTGGTGACAGGGGGGGCTATGGCTACACCTTC. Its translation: CSVGDRGGYGYTF.

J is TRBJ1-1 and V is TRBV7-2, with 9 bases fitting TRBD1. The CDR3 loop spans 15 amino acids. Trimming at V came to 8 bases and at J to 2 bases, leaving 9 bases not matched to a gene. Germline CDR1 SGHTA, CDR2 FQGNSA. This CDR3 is CASGLNRGLNTEAFF. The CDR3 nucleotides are TGTGCCAGCGGATTAAACAGGGGGCTTAACACTGAAGCTTTCTTT. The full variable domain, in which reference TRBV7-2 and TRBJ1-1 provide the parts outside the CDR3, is GAGVSQSPSNKVTEKGKDVELRCDPISGHTALYWYRQSLGQGLEFLIYFQGNSAPDKSGLPSDRFSAERTGGSVSTLTIQRTQQEDSAVYLCASGLNRGLNTEAFFGQGTRLTVV.

The CDR3 DNA follows: TGTGCCAGCAGCTTAATACCGGGACAGGGGTACGAGCAGTACTTC. The encoded protein is CASSLIPGQGYEQYF. This chain joins TRBV7-2 and TRBJ2-7; the match to TRBD1 covers 10 bases. Germline CDR1 SGHTA, CDR2 FQGNSA. The junction had 5 bases not matched to a gene; V was cut back by 2 bases and J by 4 bases. The CDR3 extends over 15 amino acids.

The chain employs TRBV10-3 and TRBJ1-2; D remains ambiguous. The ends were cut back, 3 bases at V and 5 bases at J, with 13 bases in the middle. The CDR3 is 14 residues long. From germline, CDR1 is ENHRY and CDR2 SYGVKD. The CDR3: CAISEEGKVYGYTF. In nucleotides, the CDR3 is TGTGCCATCAGTGAAGAGGGAAAGGTGTATGGCTACACCTTC.

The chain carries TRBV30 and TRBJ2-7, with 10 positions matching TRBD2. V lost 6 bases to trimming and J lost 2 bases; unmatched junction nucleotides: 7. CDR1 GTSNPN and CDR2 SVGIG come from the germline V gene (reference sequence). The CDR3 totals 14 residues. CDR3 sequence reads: CACVLAGEPYEQYF. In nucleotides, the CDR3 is TGTGCCTGCGTTCTAGCGGGGGAACCCTACGAGCAGTACTTC.

CDR3 sequence: CASSPRAGGSTDTQYF. DNA for the CDR3: TGTGCCAGTAGCCCCCGAGCGGGGGGGAGCACAGATACGCAGTATTTT. The chain links TRBV19 to TRBJ2-3; 10 positions match TRBD2. The CDR3 has 16 residues. J gave up 0 bases and V 6 bases, and 6 bases lay outside the gene matches. The germline V gene has CDR1 LNHDA and CDR2 SQIVND (reference sequence).

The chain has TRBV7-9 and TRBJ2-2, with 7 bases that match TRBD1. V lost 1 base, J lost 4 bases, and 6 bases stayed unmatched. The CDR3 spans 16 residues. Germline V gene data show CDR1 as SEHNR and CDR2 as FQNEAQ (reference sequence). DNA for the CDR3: TGTGCCAGCAGCTTAGAGGGTGCAGGGGGCACCGGGGAGCTGTTTTTT. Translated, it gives CASSLEGAGGTGELFF.

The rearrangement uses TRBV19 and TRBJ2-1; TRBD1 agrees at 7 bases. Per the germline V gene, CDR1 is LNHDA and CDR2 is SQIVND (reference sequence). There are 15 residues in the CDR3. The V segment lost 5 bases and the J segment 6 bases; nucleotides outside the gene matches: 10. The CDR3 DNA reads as TGTGCCAGTAGTGCGAGGGGGCGAAACGGCAATGAGCAGTTCTTC. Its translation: CASSARGRNGNEQFF.

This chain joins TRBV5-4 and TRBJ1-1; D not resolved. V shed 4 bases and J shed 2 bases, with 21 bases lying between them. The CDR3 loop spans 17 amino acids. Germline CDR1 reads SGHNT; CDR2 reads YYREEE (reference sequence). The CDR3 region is CASSPGGSLQRNTEAFF. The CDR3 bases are TGTGCCAGCAGCCCTGGAGGTAGCTTACAACGTAACACTGAAGCTTTCTTT.

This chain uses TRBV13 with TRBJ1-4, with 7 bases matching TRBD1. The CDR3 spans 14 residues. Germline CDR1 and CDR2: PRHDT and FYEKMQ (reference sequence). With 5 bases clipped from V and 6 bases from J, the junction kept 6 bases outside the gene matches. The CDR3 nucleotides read TGTGCCAGCAGCGAGACAGGGATGGATGAAAAACTGTTTTTT. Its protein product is CASSETGMDEKLFF.

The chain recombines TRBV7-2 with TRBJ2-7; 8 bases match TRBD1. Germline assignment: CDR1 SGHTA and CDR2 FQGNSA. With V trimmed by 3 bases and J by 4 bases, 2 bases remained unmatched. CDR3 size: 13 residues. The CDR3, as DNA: TGTGCCAGCAGCTTGAACAGGGGGTACGAGCAGTACTTC. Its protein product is CASSLNRGYEQYF.

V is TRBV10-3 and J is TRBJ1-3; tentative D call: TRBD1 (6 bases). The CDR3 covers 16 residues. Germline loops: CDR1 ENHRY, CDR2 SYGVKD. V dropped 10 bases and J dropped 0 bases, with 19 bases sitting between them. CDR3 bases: TGTGCCACCCTTGCCCAGGGGTTTAGCTCTGGAAACACCATATATTTT. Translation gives CATLAQGFSSGNTIYF.

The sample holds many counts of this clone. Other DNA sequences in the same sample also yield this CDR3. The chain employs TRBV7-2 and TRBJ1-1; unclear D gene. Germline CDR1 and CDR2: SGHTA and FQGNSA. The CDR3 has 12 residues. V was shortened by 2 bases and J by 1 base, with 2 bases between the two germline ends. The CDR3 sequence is CASSLQNTEAFF. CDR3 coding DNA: TGTGCCAGCAGCTTACAGAACACTGAAGCTTTCTTT.

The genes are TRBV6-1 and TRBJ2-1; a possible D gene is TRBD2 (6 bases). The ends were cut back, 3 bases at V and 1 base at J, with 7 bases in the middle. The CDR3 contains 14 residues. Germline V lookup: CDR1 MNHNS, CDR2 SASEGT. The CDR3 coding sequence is TGTGCCAGCAGTGAGCGGGGATCCTACAATGAGCAGTTCTTC. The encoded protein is CASSERGSYNEQFF.

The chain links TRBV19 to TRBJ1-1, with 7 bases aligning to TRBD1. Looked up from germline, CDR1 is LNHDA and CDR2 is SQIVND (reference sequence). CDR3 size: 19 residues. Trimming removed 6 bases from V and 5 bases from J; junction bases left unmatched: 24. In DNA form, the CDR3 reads TGTGCCAGTAGCAGTATATTTGCGCTAGGGACAGCCAGGGGGACTGAAGCTTTCTTT. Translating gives CASSSIFALGTARGTEAFF.

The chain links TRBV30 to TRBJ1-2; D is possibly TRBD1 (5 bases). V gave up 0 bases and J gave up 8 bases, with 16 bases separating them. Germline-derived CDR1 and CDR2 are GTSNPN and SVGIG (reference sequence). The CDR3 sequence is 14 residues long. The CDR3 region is CAWSVGHQSEGYTF. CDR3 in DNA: TGTGCCTGGAGTGTGGGGCATCAAAGTGAAGGCTACACCTTC.

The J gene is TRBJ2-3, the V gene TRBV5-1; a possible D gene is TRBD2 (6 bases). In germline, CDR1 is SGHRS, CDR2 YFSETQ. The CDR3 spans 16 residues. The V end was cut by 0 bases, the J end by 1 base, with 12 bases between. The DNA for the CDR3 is TGCGCCAGCAGCTTGGTCCCCGGGAGCGGCACAGATACGCAGTATTTT. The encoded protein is CASSLVPGSGTDTQYF.

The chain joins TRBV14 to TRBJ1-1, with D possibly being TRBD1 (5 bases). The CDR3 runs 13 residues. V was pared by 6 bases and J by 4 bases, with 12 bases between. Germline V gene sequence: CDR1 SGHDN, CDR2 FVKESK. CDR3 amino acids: CASSKRRGTEAFF. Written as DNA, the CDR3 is TGTGCCAGCAGTAAGAGAAGGGGCACTGAAGCTTTCTTT.

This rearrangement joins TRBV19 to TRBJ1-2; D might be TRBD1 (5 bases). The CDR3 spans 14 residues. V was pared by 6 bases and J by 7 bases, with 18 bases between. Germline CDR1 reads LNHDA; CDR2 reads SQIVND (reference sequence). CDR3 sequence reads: CASSNENRGSGYTF. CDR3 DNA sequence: TGTGCCAGTAGCAATGAGAATAGGGGCTCTGGCTACACCTTC.

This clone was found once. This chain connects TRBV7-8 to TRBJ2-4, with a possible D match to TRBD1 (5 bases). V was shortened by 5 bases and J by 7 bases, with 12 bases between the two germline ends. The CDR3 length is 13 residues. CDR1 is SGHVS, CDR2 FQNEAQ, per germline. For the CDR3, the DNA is TGTGCCAGCAGCCCCAGTAACAGGAACATTCAGTACTTC. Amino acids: CASSPSNRNIQYF.

The CDR3 sequence is CASLGTGANQPQHF. In DNA, the CDR3 is TGTGCCAGCCTTGGGACAGGGGCAAATCAGCCCCAGCATTTT. The gene calls are TRBV28 and TRBJ1-5, with TRBD1 identical over 10 bases. V lost 8 bases and J lost 4; bases outside the gene matches: 5. The length of the CDR3 is 14 residues. Germline V gene sequence: CDR1 MDHEN, CDR2 SYDVKM. The full variable domain, in which reference TRBV28 and TRBJ1-5 provide the parts outside the CDR3, is DVKVTQSSRYLVKRTGEKVFLECVQDMDHENMFWYRQDPGLGLRLIYFSYDVKMKEKGDIPEGYSVSREKKERFSLILESASTNQTSMYLCASLGTGANQPQHFGDGTRLSIL.

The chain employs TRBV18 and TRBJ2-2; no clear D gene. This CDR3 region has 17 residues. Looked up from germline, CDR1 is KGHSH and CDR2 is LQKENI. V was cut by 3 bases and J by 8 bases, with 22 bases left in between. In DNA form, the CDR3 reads TGTGCCAGCTCACCGCAAAACGCGGATCTTATTACGGGGGAGCTGTTTTTT. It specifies CASSPQNADLITGELFF.

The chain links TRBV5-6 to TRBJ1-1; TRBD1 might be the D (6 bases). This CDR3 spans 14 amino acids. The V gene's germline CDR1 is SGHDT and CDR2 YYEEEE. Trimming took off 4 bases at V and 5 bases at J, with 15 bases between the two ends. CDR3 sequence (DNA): TGTGCCAGCAGCCCTATCCAGGGGCTAACTGAAGCTTTCTTT. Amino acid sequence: CASSPIQGLTEAFF.

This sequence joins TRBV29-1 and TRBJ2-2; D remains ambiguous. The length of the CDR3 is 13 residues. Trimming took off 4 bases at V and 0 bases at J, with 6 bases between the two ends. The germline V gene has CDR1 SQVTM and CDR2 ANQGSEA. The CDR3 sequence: CSVVRTNTGELFF. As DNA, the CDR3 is TGCAGCGTTGTTCGTACGAACACCGGGGAGCTGTTTTTT.

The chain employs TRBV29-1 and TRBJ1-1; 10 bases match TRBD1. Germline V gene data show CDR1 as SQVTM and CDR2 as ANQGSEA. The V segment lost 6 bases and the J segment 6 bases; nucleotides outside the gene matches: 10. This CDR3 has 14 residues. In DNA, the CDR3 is TGCAGCGTCCGGACAGGGGGGCCAAGGGCTGAAGCTTTCTTT. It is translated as CSVRTGGPRAEAFF. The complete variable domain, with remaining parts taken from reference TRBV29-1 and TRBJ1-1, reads SAVISQKPSRDICQRGTSLTIQCQVDSQVTMMFWYRQQPGQSLTLIATANQGSEATYESGFVIDKFPISRPNLTFSTLTVSNMSPEDSSIYLCSVRTGGPRAEAFFGQGTRLTVV.

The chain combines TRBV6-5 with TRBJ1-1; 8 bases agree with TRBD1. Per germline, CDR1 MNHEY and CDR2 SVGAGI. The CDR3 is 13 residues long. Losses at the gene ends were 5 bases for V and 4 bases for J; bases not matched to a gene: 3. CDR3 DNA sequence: TGTGCCAGCAGTCAGGGGGCCGGCACTGAAGCTTTCTTT. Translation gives CASSQGAGTEAFF.

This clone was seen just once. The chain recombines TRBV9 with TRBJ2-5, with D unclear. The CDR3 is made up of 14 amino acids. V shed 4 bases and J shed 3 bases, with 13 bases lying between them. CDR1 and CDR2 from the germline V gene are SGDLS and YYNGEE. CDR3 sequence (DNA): TGTGCCAGCAGCCCCTTCGACTCCGAAGAGACCCAGTACTTC. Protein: CASSPFDSEETQYF.